This T cell receptor beta chain came from a study of T cell responses to AZD1222 COVID-19 vaccine. Germline V gene lookup returns CDR1 MNHEY and CDR2 SMNVEV (reference sequence). V lost 6 bases to trimming and J lost 8 bases, with 16 bases between them. The CDR3 contains 14 residues. TCRdb's table, derived via immunoSEQ multiplex PCR, lists solely in-frame clones and lacks some. The sample lists around 150,000 clones, roughly 90% occurring once. The origin of this receptor is an adult in good health. The sequencing here drew on peripheral blood, taken on day 0 of AZD1222 vaccination. V and J are TRBV27 and TRBJ1-4; TRBD1 might be the D (6 bases). Written as DNA, the CDR3 is TGTGCCAGCAGACTACAGGGAAGCGGCGAAAAACTGTTTTTT. This translates into CASRLQGSGEKLFF. Based on the CDR3 plus reference TRBV27 and TRBJ1-4, the full variable domain is EAQVTQNPRYLITVTGKKLTVTCSQNMNHEYMSWYRQDPGLGLRQIYYSMNVEVTDKGDVPEGYKVSRKEKRNFPLILESPSPNQTSLYFCASRLQGSGEKLFFGSGTQLSVL.